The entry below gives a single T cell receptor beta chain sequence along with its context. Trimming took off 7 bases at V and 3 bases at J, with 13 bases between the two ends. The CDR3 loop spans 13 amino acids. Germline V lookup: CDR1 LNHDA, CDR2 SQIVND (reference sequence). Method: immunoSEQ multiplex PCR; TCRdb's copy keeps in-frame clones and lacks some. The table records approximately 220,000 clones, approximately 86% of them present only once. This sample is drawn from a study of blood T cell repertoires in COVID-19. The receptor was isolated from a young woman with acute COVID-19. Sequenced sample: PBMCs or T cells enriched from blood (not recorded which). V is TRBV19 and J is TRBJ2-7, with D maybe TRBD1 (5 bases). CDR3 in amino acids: CASTHGQGYEQYF. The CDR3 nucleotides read TGTGCCAGTACCCACGGGCAGGGCTACGAGCAGTACTTC.